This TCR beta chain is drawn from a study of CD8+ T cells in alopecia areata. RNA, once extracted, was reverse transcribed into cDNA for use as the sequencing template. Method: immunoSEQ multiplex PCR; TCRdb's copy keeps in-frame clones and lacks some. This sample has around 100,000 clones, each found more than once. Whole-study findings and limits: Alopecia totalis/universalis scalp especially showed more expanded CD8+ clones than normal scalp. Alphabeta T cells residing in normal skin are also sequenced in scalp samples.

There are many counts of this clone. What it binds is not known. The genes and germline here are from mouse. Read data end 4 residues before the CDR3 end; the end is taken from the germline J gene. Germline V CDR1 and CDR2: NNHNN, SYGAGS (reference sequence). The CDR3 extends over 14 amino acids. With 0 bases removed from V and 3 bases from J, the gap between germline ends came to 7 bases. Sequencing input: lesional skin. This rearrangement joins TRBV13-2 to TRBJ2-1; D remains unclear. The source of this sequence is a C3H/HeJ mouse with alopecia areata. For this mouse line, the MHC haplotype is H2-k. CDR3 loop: CASGDAQFYAEQFF. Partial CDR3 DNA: TGTGCCAGCGGTGATGCACAGTTCTATGCT.